This T cell receptor beta chain was retrieved from a study of Ad26.COV2.S vaccination and SARS-CoV-2 variants. Study findings and constraints: It is possible that the TCR breadth and depth analyses underestimated the total T cell responses. Substantial breadth in spike-specific CD8+ and CD4+ T cell responses was reportedly seen after vaccination. Comparability of non-spike TCR breadth was observed across vaccine and placebo recipients.

Libraries were prepared by immunoSEQ multiplex PCR; TCRdb keeps only in-frame clonotypes and omits some of them. The sample includes about 140,000 clones, 80% to 90% of them seen just once. The CDR3 sequence is 15 residues long. V trimming: 5 bases; J trimming: 5 bases; junction bases outside the gene matches: 4. The germline V gene encodes CDR1 MNHEY and CDR2 SVGAGI. About this clone: The antigen is not known.

The source of this sequence is a human donor who had recovered from COVID-19. This specimen was peripheral blood, taken after recovery from COVID-19. This chain links TRBV6-5 with TRBJ2-2, with 11 positions matching TRBD2. CDR3 DNA: TGTGCCAGCAGTATTAGCGGGGGGGAAACCGGGGAGCTGTTTTTT. This translates into CASSISGGETGELFF.